The clone carrying this T cell receptor (beta chain) occurred a few times. Its antigen is unidentified. The ends lost 2 bases at V and 4 bases at J; junction bases unmatched: 4. Per germline, CDR1 LGHNA and CDR2 YSLEER. The CDR3 consists of 14 residues. The sample comes from a study of T cell repertoires in cytomegalovirus infection. TCRdb re-called the reads through MiXCR, storing one row per CDR3 protein. The sample contains 62,000 or so distinct CDR3 sequences, 20% to 25% of which appear only once. Sequences were derived from CD8+ T cells from cultured PBMCs, sampled from culture after CMV antigen stimulation. The receptor's source is a human donor in good health (CMV status not recorded). Some clones in this sample may be carry-over from other donors' samples. The rearrangement links TRBV4-3 to TRBJ1-2, with 7 bases that match TRBD1. The CDR3 sequence is CASSQTTGSYGYTF. The CDR3 DNA reads TGCGCCAGCAGCCAAACGACAGGGAGCTATGGCTACACCTTC.